Listed here is a single T cell receptor beta chain. Antigen unknown. The sample originates from a study of cytomegalovirus exposure and HLA in healthy donors. Whole-study results and caveats: Versus the approximately 670-donor mean, an Asian-associated ancestry cluster reportedly showed fewer N-insertions in a later analysis. A later analysis linked a missense variant in DCLRE1C to the trimming of TCR beta V and J genes. Per published reports, the classifier diagnosed cytomegalovirus status with high specificity and sensitivity. Several top significant clusters appeared, in a later analysis, to be linked to common viral pathogens.

The PCR made use of 60 Vbeta and 13 Jbeta primers. Assay: immunoSEQ multiplex PCR; the TCRdb copy retains only in-frame clones and omits some. The sample lists 100,000 to 150,000 clones; roughly 80% were seen once. The CDR3 length is 16 residues. V trimming: 2 bases; J trimming: 2 bases; junction bases outside the gene matches: 7. Germline V gene sequence: CDR1 SGHTA, CDR2 FQGNSA. The source is a boy between 10 and 17 years old in good health and CMV-seronegative. The V and J genes are TRBV7-2 and TRBJ2-7; 9 bases line up with TRBD2. Source material: PBMCs. CDR3 sequence reads: CASSLFAGGGTYEQYF. CDR3 bases: TGTGCCAGCAGCTTATTCGCGGGAGGGGGGACCTACGAGCAGTACTTC.